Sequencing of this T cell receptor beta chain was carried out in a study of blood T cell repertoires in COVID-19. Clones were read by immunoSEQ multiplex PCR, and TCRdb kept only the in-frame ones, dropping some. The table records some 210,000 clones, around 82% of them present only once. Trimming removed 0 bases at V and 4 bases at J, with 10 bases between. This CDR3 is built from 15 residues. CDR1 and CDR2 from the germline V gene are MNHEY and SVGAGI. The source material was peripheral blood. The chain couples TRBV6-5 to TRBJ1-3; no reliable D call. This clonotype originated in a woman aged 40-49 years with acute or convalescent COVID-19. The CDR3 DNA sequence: TGTGCCAGCAGTTACTCCCCTATGAAGGGAAACACCATATATTTT. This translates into CASSYSPMKGNTIYF.